The rows below give T cell receptor beta chains drawn from one sample of a study of CD8 T cells in Susac syndrome. Each CDR3 protein is one row after TCRdb ran MiXCR on the immunoSEQ multiplex PCR reads. The repertoire holds about 140,000 distinct CDR3 sequences, 95% seen once, with roughly 0.14% in the top ten. Material: CD4+ T cells from PBMCs. These TCRs come from a human donor with Susac syndrome. The CDR3 runs from the conserved cysteine through the conserved F or W. The D gene is left open where the match is weak. Clone sizes are given selectively: once, few, many, or a class where the clone is expanded.

clone_size	v_call	j_call	d_call	cdr3_aa	cdr3_nt
few	TRBV18	TRBJ2-5	-	CASRTGQETQYF	TGTGCCAGCCGGACGGGCCAAGAGACCCAGTACTTC
-	TRBV12-3/TRBV12-4	TRBJ2-3	-	CASSFLGTQYF	TGTGCCAGCAGTTTCTTGGGTACGCAGTATTTT
-	TRBV20-1	TRBJ2-3	-	CSAFWTVTPDTQYF	TGCAGTGCTTTCTGGACAGTAACGCCCGATACGCAGTATTTT
-	TRBV14	TRBJ1-1	-	CASSQDIRGRTEAFF	TGTGCCAGCAGCCAAGATATCCGGGGTAGGACTGAAGCTTTCTTT
-	TRBV28	TRBJ1-2	-	CASSLRQMRVRGYGYTF	TGTGCCAGCAGTCTTCGACAGATGAGGGTTCGCGGCTATGGCTACACCTTC
once	TRBV7-9	TRBJ1-1	-	CASGYFRGDTEAFF	TGTGCCAGCGGATATTTCAGGGGAGACACTGAAGCTTTCTTT
-	TRBV7-6	TRBJ2-7	TRBD1	CASSSQGGEQYF	TGTGCCAGCAGCTCACAGGGGGGAGAGCAGTACTTC
-	TRBV15	TRBJ1-6	TRBD1	CATSRGDRSSPLHF	TGTGCCACCAGCAGAGGGGACAGATCATCACCCCTCCACTTT
-	TRBV2	TRBJ2-7	-	CASSETGRTPYEQYF	TGTGCCAGCAGTGAAACCGGACGGACACCCTACGAGCAGTACTTC
-	TRBV2	TRBJ2-7	-	CASSGQGSRYEQYF	TGTGCCAGCAGTGGACAAGGGTCCCGGTACGAGCAGTACTTC
-	TRBV5-1	TRBJ2-7	-	CASSWGDRNYEQYF	TGCGCCAGCAGCTGGGGGGACAGAAACTACGAGCAGTACTTC
once	TRBV12-3/TRBV12-4	TRBJ2-3	TRBD1	CASSPGTGRTDTQYF	TGTGCCAGCAGTCCCGGGACAGGGCGCACAGATACGCAGTATTTT
-	TRBV6-2/TRBV6-3	TRBJ1-2	-	CASSQDIFGGYTF	TGTGCCAGCAGCCAAGACATCTTTGGTGGCTACACCTTC
-	TRBV10-3	TRBJ2-5	TRBD2	CAVKAGEEGETQYF	TGTGCCGTCAAAGCGGGAGAGGAAGGGGAGACCCAGTACTTC
-	TRBV18	TRBJ2-5	-	CASSRPEIRETQYF	TGTGCCAGCTCACGACCGGAGATTCGCGAGACCCAGTACTTC
-	TRBV9	TRBJ2-2	-	CASSAGLFDGELFF	TGTGCCAGCAGCGCTGGACTTTTCGACGGGGAGCTGTTTTTT
-	TRBV10-3	TRBJ2-7	TRBD1	CAISTGGREEQYF	TGTGCCATCAGTACAGGGGGAAGAGAGGAGCAGTACTTC